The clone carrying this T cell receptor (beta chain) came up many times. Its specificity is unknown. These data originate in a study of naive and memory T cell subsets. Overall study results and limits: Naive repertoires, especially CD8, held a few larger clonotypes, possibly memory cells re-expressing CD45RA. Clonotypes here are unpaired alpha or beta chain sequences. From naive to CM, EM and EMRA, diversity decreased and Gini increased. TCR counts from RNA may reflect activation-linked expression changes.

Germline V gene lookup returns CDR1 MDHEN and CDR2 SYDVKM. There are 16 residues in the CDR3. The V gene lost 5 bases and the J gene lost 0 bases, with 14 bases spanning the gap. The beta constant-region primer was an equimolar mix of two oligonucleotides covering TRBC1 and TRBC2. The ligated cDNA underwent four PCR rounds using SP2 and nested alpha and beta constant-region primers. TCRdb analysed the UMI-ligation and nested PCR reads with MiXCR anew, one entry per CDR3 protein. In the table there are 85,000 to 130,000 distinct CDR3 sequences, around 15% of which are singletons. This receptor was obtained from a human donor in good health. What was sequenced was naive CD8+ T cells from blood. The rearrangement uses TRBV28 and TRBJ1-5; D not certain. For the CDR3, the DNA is TGTGCCAGCAGTGATCACGCATCTAATAGCAATCAGCCCCAGCATTTT. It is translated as CASSDHASNSNQPQHF.